A selection of T cell receptor beta chains follows, all from one sample in a study of blood T cells in healthy people across ages. Via MiXCR, TCRdb re-called the 5' RACE reads, giving one row per CDR3 protein. The table includes about 780,000 distinct CDR3 sequences, about half detected once. The sequenced sample was blood. These TCRs come from a man aged 80 or over in good health. CDR3s include the opening cysteine and the closing phenylalanine or tryptophan. Each record gives: J gene, D gene, clone size, V gene, CDR3 protein, CDR3 DNA. The D gene is left open where the match is weak. Size is stated for part of the rows, as once, few or many counts, or as a class when the clone is expanded.

>TRBJ2-7|.|few|TRBV9
CASSAEPLGLEQYF
TGTGCCAGCAGCGCCGAACCCCTGGGCCTCGAGCAGTACTTC
>TRBJ1-2|.|.|TRBV9
CASSPPLRDFNYGYTF
TGTGCCAGCAGCCCGCCCCTCCGGGACTTTAACTATGGCTACACCTTC
>TRBJ2-2|.|.|TRBV7-3
CASSWPGYPGELFF
TGTGCCAGCAGCTGGCCCGGTTATCCCGGGGAGCTGTTTTTT
>TRBJ2-3|TRBD1|once|TRBV10-3
CAISEGDRDADTQYF
TGTGCCATCAGTGAGGGGGACAGGGATGCAGATACGCAGTATTTT
>TRBJ2-4|.|.|TRBV5-1
CASSLRRGRGNIQYF
TGCGCCAGCAGCTTGCGGCGGGGTCGTGGGAACATTCAGTACTTC
>TRBJ2-5|TRBD2|.|TRBV29-1
CSVVRAGGETQYF
TGCAGCGTTGTACGGGCGGGAGGCGAGACCCAGTACTTC
>TRBJ2-7|TRBD2|.|TRBV2
CASSEAETSGGKGEQYF
TGTGCCAGCAGTGAAGCTGAGACTAGCGGGGGTAAGGGCGAGCAGTACTTC
>TRBJ2-5|TRBD2|once|TRBV28
CASSVTYGRTGETQYF
TGTGCCAGCAGCGTAACTTACGGGAGGACGGGTGAGACCCAGTACTTC
>TRBJ1-5|TRBD1|.|TRBV28
CASGDGQGGNQPQHF
TGTGCCAGCGGGGATGGACAGGGCGGTAATCAGCCCCAGCATTTT
>TRBJ2-7|TRBD1|.|TRBV29-1
CSVNGQGDREQYF
TGCAGCGTCAATGGACAGGGGGATAGGGAGCAGTACTTC
>TRBJ1-1|.|.|TRBV7-2
CASSPRRLNTEAFF
TGTGCCAGCAGCCCCCGGCGGTTGAACACTGAAGCTTTCTTT
>TRBJ1-2|.|.|TRBV12-3/TRBV12-4
CASSFRGGDYTF
TGTGCCAGCAGTTTTAGGGGAGGCGACTACACCTTC
>TRBJ2-5|TRBD2|few|TRBV20-1
CSAIAGGEETQYF
TGCAGTGCGATAGCGGGAGGGGAAGAGACCCAGTACTTC
>TRBJ2-7|TRBD2|many|TRBV29-1
CSGLTSGSSYEQYF
TGCAGCGGCCTGACTAGCGGTAGCTCCTACGAGCAGTACTTC
>TRBJ2-7|.|few|TRBV2
CASSVGRVTYEQYF
TGTGCCAGCAGTGTAGGTCGCGTGACCTACGAGCAGTACTTC
>TRBJ2-7|TRBD2|few|TRBV29-1
CSSGTSGSYEQYF
TGCAGCTCCGGGACTAGCGGGAGCTACGAGCAGTACTTC
>TRBJ2-7|.|.|TRBV7-6
CASSLAGIPYNEQYF
TGTGCCAGCAGCTTAGCGGGAATCCCCTACAATGAGCAGTACTTC
>TRBJ2-7|.|many|TRBV20-1
CSARDRTGISYEQYF
TGCAGTGCTAGAGACCGAACAGGGATCTCCTACGAGCAGTACTTC
>TRBJ2-3|.|few|TRBV3-1
CASSHPLDTDTQYF
TGTGCCAGCAGCCACCCACTAGATACCGATACGCAGTATTTT
>TRBJ2-5|.|.|TRBV11-1
CASSSGQGAFLAGEGQETQYF
TGTGCCAGCAGTTCCGGACAGGGGGCTTTTCTAGCGGGAGAGGGGCAAGAGACCCAGTACTTC
>TRBJ1-4|.|.|TRBV28
CASSKQTTNEKLFF
TGTGCCAGCAGCAAGCAGACAACTAATGAAAAACTGTTTTTT
>TRBJ2-7|TRBD1|.|TRBV27
CASGHSGTGGEEQYF
TGTGCCAGCGGCCATTCCGGGACAGGGGGCGAAGAGCAGTACTTC
>TRBJ2-7|.|many|TRBV7-2
CASSLTRYEQYF
TGTGCCAGCAGCTTAACTAGATACGAGCAGTACTTC
>TRBJ1-6|.|.|TRBV25-1
CASSEGTHRSSYNSPLHF
TGTGCCAGCAGTGAGGGAACCCACAGGAGCTCCTATAATTCACCCCTCCACTTT
>TRBJ2-7|.|.|TRBV2
CAILRLGGSSSWLYEQYF
TGTGCCATACTTAGGTTGGGCGGGTCCTCTTCCTGGCTCTACGAGCAGTACTTC
>TRBJ2-1|.|few|TRBV3-1
CASSQGLREQFF
TGTGCCAGCAGCCAAGGGCTGAGGGAGCAGTTCTTC
>TRBJ2-7|.|once|TRBV11-2
CTSSHGTVSGQGQYF
TGTACCAGCAGCCACGGGACGGTATCCGGCCAAGGGCAGTACTTC